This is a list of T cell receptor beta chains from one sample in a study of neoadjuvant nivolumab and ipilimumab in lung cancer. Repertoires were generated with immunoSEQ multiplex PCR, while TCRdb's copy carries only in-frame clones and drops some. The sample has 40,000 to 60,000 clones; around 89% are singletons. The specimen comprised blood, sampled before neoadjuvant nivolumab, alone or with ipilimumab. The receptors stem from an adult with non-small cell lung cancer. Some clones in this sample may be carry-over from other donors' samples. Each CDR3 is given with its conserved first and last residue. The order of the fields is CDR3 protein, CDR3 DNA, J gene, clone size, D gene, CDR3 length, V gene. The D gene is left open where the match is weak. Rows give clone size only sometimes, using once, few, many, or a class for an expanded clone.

CASSFRVTINTGELFF	TGTGCCAGCAGTTTTCGGGTCACGATAAACACCGGGGAGCTGTTTTTT	TRBJ2-2	.	.	16	TRBV28
CASSLEQVVGYEQYF	TGTGCCAGCAGCTTAGAACAGGTGGTGGGTTACGAGCAGTACTTC	TRBJ2-7	.	.	15	TRBV11-2
CSAWTGTNTEAFF	TGCAGCGCTTGGACAGGGACGAACACTGAAGCTTTCTTT	TRBJ1-1	once	TRBD1	13	TRBV29-1
CASSLRGPNNQPQHF	TGTGCCAGCAGTTTGCGAGGACCTAACAATCAGCCCCAGCATTTT	TRBJ1-5	few	.	15	TRBV28
CASSSDRGFAYEQYF	TGCGCCAGCAGCTCTGACAGGGGTTTTGCCTACGAGCAGTACTTC	TRBJ2-7	.	TRBD1	15	TRBV5-1
CASKWSSISTDTQYF	TGTGCCAGTAAATGGTCTAGCATTAGCACAGATACGCAGTATTTT	TRBJ2-3	.	.	15	TRBV19
CASSEEDSGGYTF	TGTGCCAGCAGTGAAGAGGATTCGGGTGGCTACACCTTC	TRBJ1-2	.	.	13	TRBV2
CASGPGTGRADTQYF	TGTGCTAGTGGCCCCGGGACAGGGAGGGCGGATACGCAGTATTTT	TRBJ2-3	.	TRBD1	15	TRBV12-5
CASRAELAGGNIQYF	TGTGCCAGCAGGGCCGAGTTAGCGGGAGGAAACATTCAGTACTTC	TRBJ2-4	.	TRBD2	15	TRBV6-6
CASSVGPGTSGSNEQFF	TGTGCCAGCAGCGTAGGCCCCGGGACTAGCGGGAGTAATGAGCAGTTCTTC	TRBJ2-1	.	TRBD2	17	TRBV9
CASSVVSSDPKREQFF	TGCGCCAGCAGCGTAGTGTCATCCGACCCGAAAAGGGAGCAGTTCTTC	TRBJ2-1	.	.	16	TRBV5-1
CASSKTGTFSGNTIYF	TGCGCCAGCAGCAAGACAGGAACTTTCTCTGGAAACACCATATATTTT	TRBJ1-3	.	.	16	TRBV5-1
CSVDRGYEQFF	TGCAGCGTCGACAGGGGGTATGAGCAGTTCTTC	TRBJ2-1	.	TRBD1	11	TRBV29-1
CASSSDAYSYEQYF	TGCGCCAGCAGCTCGGACGCCTACTCCTACGAGCAGTACTTC	TRBJ2-7	.	.	14	TRBV5-1
CASSLTQGETQYF	TGCGCCAGCAGCTTGACCCAAGGAGAGACCCAGTACTTC	TRBJ2-5	.	.	13	TRBV5-1
CASSLDAGGPGEQYF	TGTGCCAGCAGCTTAGACGCGGGAGGGCCGGGTGAGCAGTACTTC	TRBJ2-7	.	TRBD2	15	TRBV7-6
CASSLLSSTGELFF	TGCGCCAGCAGCTTGTTGAGTAGCACCGGGGAGCTGTTTTTT	TRBJ2-2	.	.	14	TRBV5-1
CASSLAGGADTQYF	TGTGCCAGCAGCTTAGCGGGAGGGGCAGATACGCAGTATTTT	TRBJ2-3	.	TRBD2	14	TRBV5-4
CSVADYEQYF	TGCAGCGTTGCCGATTACGAGCAGTACTTC	TRBJ2-7	.	.	10	TRBV29-1
CASSSASGTSGNTGELFF	TGTGCCAGCAGCTCAGCGTCCGGGACTAGCGGAAACACCGGGGAGCTGTTTTTT	TRBJ2-2	.	TRBD2	18	TRBV7-9
CASSLGVLDEQFF	TGTGCCAGCAGCTTAGGCGTGCTGGATGAGCAGTTCTTC	TRBJ2-1	.	.	13	TRBV7-9
CSVDRLSHGYTF	TGCAGCGTTGATCGGTTATCTCATGGCTACACCTTC	TRBJ1-2	.	.	12	TRBV29-1
CASSIASQPQHF	TGTGCCAGTAGTATAGCTTCTCAGCCCCAGCATTTT	TRBJ1-5	.	.	12	TRBV19
CASSRAGTSGSYEQYF	TGTGCCAGCAGCCGAGCCGGGACTAGCGGGAGTTACGAGCAGTACTTC	TRBJ2-7	.	TRBD2	16	TRBV7-8
CASSPPAPDTQYF	TGTGCCAGCTCACCACCGGCCCCAGATACGCAGTATTTT	TRBJ2-3	.	.	13	TRBV18
CASTSGGGEAFF	TGTGCCAGCACATCAGGGGGCGGTGAAGCTTTCTTT	TRBJ1-1	.	TRBD1	12	TRBV27
CASSGRYNEQFF	TGTGCCAGCAGTGGGAGATACAATGAGCAGTTCTTC	TRBJ2-1	.	.	12	TRBV2
CASSVRGQGYNEQFF	TGTGCCAGCAGCGTAAGGGGACAGGGTTACAATGAGCAGTTCTTC	TRBJ2-1	.	TRBD1	15	TRBV9
CASSPPGLLAKNIQYF	TGTGCCAGCTCACCACCAGGATTACTAGCCAAAAACATTCAGTACTTC	TRBJ2-4	.	.	16	TRBV18
CASSPFRLAGGDTQYF	TGTGCCAGCAGTCCCTTTCGACTAGCGGGAGGAGATACGCAGTATTTT	TRBJ2-3	.	TRBD2	16	TRBV2
CASSFQAGGDEQFF	TGTGCCAGCAGCTTTCAAGCGGGAGGGGATGAGCAGTTCTTC	TRBJ2-1	.	TRBD2	14	TRBV7-2
CASSLRYEQYF	TGTGCCAGCAGCCTGAGGTACGAGCAGTACTTC	TRBJ2-7	.	.	11	TRBV7-2
CASSVGSSYNEQFF	TGTGCCAGCAGCGTAGGGAGCTCCTACAATGAGCAGTTCTTC	TRBJ2-1	.	.	14	TRBV9
CASGLNTDTQYF	TGTGCTAGTGGCCTCAATACAGATACGCAGTATTTT	TRBJ2-3	.	.	12	TRBV12-5
CASSPGTGENEQYF	TGTGCCAGCTCACCTGGGACAGGGGAGAACGAGCAGTACTTC	TRBJ2-7	.	TRBD1	14	TRBV18
CSVALGYQAGPETQYF	TGCAGCGTTGCCCTCGGGTATCAGGCCGGGCCGGAGACCCAGTACTTC	TRBJ2-5	.	.	16	TRBV29-1
CASSPGPPSGANVLTF	TGTGCCAGCAGCCCCGGGCCCCCCTCTGGGGCCAACGTCCTGACTTTC	TRBJ2-6	.	.	16	TRBV7-3
CASSLRVGGLAGTETQYF	TGTGCTAGCAGCTTAAGAGTGGGTGGACTAGCGGGTACAGAGACCCAGTACTTC	TRBJ2-5	.	TRBD2	18	TRBV7-7
CASSIPGRNTEAFF	TGTGCCAGCAGTATCCCCGGGCGGAACACTGAAGCTTTCTTT	TRBJ1-1	.	.	14	TRBV11-2
CASSLTPRGDTQYF	TGTGCCAGCAGCTTAACACCGAGGGGAGATACGCAGTATTTT	TRBJ2-3	.	.	14	TRBV11-2
CASSQDRYEQYF	TGCGCCAGCAGCCAAGATCGGTACGAGCAGTACTTC	TRBJ2-7	.	.	12	TRBV4-1